The source of this T cell receptor (beta chain) is a study of T cells in Graves' hyperthyroidism and ophthalmopathy. Study details: Sampling of peripheral blood happened at initial diagnosis, prior to any treatment.

Stable disease denoted Graves' hyperthyroidism without ophthalmopathy progression within 18 months. CDR1 is SGHDT, CDR2 YYEEEE, per germline. This CDR3 has 13 residues. The V end was cut by 4 bases, the J end by 4 bases, with 11 bases between. Template material for amplifying TCR beta CDR3 regions consisted of RNA transcripts. HTBI primers were the set used in a first-round RT-PCR of the TCR CDR3. In TCRdb, the multiplex PCR reads were re-called with MiXCR into one record per CDR3 protein. The sample shows hundreds of thousands of distinct CDR3 sequences, around 17% of them seen only once. This clonotype was recorded a few times.

The chain combines TRBV5-6 with TRBJ1-1; D is undetermined. The specimen was blood. This clonotype originated in a woman between 18 and 29 years old with Graves' hyperthyroidism. The CDR3 loop reads CASSPFEPTEAFF. For the CDR3, the DNA is TGTGCCAGCAGCCCATTCGAGCCCACTGAAGCTTTCTTT. Full variable domain (outside the CDR3, taken from reference TRBV5-6 and TRBJ1-1): DAGVTQSPTHLIKTRGQQVTLRCSPKSGHDTVSWYQQALGQGPQFIFQYYEEEERQRGNFPDRFSGHQFPNYSSELNVNALLLGDSALYLCASSPFEPTEAFFGQGTRLTVV.